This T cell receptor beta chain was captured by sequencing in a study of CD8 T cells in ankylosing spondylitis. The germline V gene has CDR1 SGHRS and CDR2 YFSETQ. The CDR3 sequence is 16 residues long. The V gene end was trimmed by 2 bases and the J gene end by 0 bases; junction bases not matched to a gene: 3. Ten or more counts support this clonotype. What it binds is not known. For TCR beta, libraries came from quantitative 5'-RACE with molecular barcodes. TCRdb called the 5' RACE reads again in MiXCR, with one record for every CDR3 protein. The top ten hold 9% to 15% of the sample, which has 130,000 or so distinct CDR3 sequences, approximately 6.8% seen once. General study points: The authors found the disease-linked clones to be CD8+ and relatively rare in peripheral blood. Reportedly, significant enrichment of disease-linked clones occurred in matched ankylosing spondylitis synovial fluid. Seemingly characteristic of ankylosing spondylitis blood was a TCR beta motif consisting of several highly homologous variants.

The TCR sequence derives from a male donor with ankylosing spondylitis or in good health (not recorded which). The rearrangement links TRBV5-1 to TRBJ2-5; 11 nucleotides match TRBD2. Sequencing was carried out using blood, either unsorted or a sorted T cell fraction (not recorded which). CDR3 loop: CASSLRSGGDQETQYF. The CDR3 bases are TGCGCCAGCAGCTTACGTAGCGGGGGGGACCAAGAGACCCAGTACTTC.